This TCR beta chain was profiled in a study of spatial heterogeneity in lung cancer. About the study: Donors were some 72 untreated early-stage non-small cell lung cancer patients.

The CDR3 loop spans 13 amino acids. Germline V gene data show CDR1 as DFQATT and CDR2 as SNEGSKA (reference sequence). V gave up 2 bases and J gave up 1 base, with 9 bases separating them. TCRdb fed the 5' RACE reads into MiXCR, producing one record per CDR3 protein. The sample has more than 25,000 distinct CDR3 sequences, 5.4% seen once. Time point reported: blood at routine non-recurrence follow-up after resection. Unsorted whole RNA of tumor, nontumor lung or frozen PBMC was sequenced. The chain links TRBV20-1 to TRBJ2-7; D call uncertain. This TCR was sampled from a female donor with early-stage non-small cell lung cancer. The input for sequencing was PBMCs, taken at follow-up. The CDR3 bases are TGCAGTGCTAGATCCCAGCTATCCTACGAGCAGTACTTC. It specifies CSARSQLSYEQYF.